This paragraph covers one TCR beta chain sequence. Its target antigen remains unknown. Per-base quality was not reported, and no clone a single base away is much larger than it. The record originates from a study of shared clonotypes between healthy human individuals (dated by TCRdb to 2020 to 2021). With regard to the full study: A few men and a couple of women, aged 18 to 49 years, made up the cohort. Libraries were prepared and TCR repertoires were sequenced by different laboratories using diverse techniques, in order to increase sequencing depth and limit assay-specific biases. The study deeply sequenced blood TCR repertoires of about 5 healthy adults to estimate repertoire size and the extent of clonotype sharing between individuals. Each donor's leukapheresis produced roughly between roughly 0.85 and 10 billion PBMCs. On the study overall, not on this receptor specifically: The small number of donors limited the genetic and exposure-history diversity represented. Pairwise subsampling led to the expectation that sequencing depth would affect the degree of clonotype sharing among donors. Sampling was restricted to blood, and TCR repertoires in tissue are likely to differ from TCR repertoires in blood.

Using the deep immunoSEQ assay, TCR CDR3 regions were amplified from genomic DNA by multiplex PCR. Genomic DNA extracted from each cell subset was distributed evenly over all wells of several immunoSEQ 96-well plates, and each plate served as one replicate. For unsorted PBMC, around 300 ng of genomic DNA, equivalent to approximately 28,000 T cell genomes, went into each replicate PCR. Ten immunoSEQ deep assay plates were used to sequence the unsorted PBMC genomic DNA. Purified libraries were quantified with a Qubit 3.0 fluorometer, sized on a Bioanalyzer 2100, and re-quantified with the KAPA Library Quantification kit. Every immunoSEQ 96-well plate was sequenced on a dedicated single-read 150-cycle Illumina NextSeq 550 flow cell. The paper's processing steps were these. Because only junctional sequences without quality scores were contained in the immunoSEQ output, filtering matching that applied to full-length reads could not be performed. Sequences were annotated with PyIR, a Python wrapper for IgBLAST v1.9, using IMGT germline references to assign V/J genes and CDR3. Reads with weak V/J assignments (E-value above 1e-6), missing CDR3, stop codons, out-of-frame junctions, or ambiguous translated residues were removed. A V3J clonotype was defined by an identical inferred V gene, J gene, and CDR3 amino acid sequence. The percentage overlap between two repertoires was calculated by dividing the number of shared unique clonotypes by the size of the smaller repertoire. RTK rarefaction, the Chao1 estimator, and Recon v2.1 estimates of unobserved clonotypes were used to assess repertoire richness. The clones in this table, taken by TCRdb from immuneACCESS, are in-frame only. Not every clone is retained; where verified, under half of the shortfall comes from an unresolved V gene, and the cause of the rest is unknown. The V and J calls and clone size come from that table; D and trimming were worked out from the DNA. The sample profile shows roughly 500,000 clones; about 84% of them were found once. Approximately 11% of the sample lies in the top ten.

The donors were healthy, HIV-negative adults with no recently reported acute infections or vaccinations. Every donor was a Caucasian adult residing in Nashville, Tennessee, USA. For unsorted samples, 90 million or so PBMCs were counted, and genomic DNA was extracted using the QIAamp DNA Blood Mini kit. Blood was collected by leukapheresis, and PBMCs were isolated by Ficoll-Histopaque density gradient centrifugation and then cryopreserved in liquid nitrogen vapor phase. The specimen was PBMCs. This TCR was sampled from a woman in her forties in good health. Some clones in this sample may be carry-over from other donors' samples.

The nucleotide sequence is TGTGCCAGCGCTATACAGGGGAGGGAGACCCAGTACTTC. Protein translation: CASAIQGRETQYF. This chain joins TRBV5-6 to TRBJ2-5, with TRBD1 tentatively as D gene (7 bases match). The germline V gene yields SGHDT for CDR1 and YYEEEE for CDR2. Taken from cysteine to phenylalanine, the CDR3 has 13 residues. Only CDR3 DNA is held: 39 bases, read in frame from base 1. V gives up 7 bases and J gives up 5 bases, and the segment between their germline ends measures 15 bases.